The source of this TCR beta chain is a study of T cell responses to AZD1222 COVID-19 vaccine. Findings of the study overall: Clonal diversity was possibly underestimated, and white British individuals and females predominated among donors.

Points on this clone: Its specificity is not known.

Germline CDR1 LGHDT, CDR2 YNNKEL (reference sequence). V shed 2 bases and J shed 4 bases, with 6 bases lying between them. CDR3 length: 12 residues. Clones were read by immunoSEQ multiplex PCR, and TCRdb kept only the in-frame ones, dropping some. The data show approximately 99,000 clones, with nearly 90% seen just once and around 2.7% held by the top ten. The chain employs TRBV3-1 (or the pseudogene TRBV3-2) and TRBJ2-7, with D perhaps matching TRBD1 (5 bases). The TCR originated in an adult in good health. The source was peripheral blood, collected on day 0 of AZD1222 vaccination. The DNA of the CDR3 is TGTGCCAGCAGCCAAAGGGGTTACGAGCAGTACTTC. Protein sequence: CASSQRGYEQYF.